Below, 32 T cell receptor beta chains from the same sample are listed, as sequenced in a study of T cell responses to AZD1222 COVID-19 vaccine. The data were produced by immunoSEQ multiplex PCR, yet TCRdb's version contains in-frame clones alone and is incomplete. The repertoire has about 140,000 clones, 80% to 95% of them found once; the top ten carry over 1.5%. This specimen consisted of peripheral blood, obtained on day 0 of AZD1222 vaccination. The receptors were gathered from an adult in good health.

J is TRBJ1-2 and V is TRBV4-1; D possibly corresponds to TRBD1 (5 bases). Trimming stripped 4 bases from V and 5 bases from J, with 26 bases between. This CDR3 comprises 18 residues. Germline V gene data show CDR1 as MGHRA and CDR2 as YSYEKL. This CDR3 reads CASSPTTLGEVRRYGYTF. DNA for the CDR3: TGCGCCAGCAGCCCTACAACCCTGGGGGAGGTTAGGAGGTATGGCTACACCTTC.

The CDR3: CASSPRGQGFYNEQFF. The CDR3 bases are TGTGCCAGCAGCCCGAGGGGACAGGGGTTCTACAATGAGCAGTTCTTC. The chain has TRBV7-9 and TRBJ2-1; 10 positions match TRBD1. Germline values: CDR1 SEHNR, CDR2 FQNEAQ (reference sequence). The CDR3 covers 16 residues. The V and J ends lost 5 bases and 3 bases, in that order; junction bases with no gene match: 7.

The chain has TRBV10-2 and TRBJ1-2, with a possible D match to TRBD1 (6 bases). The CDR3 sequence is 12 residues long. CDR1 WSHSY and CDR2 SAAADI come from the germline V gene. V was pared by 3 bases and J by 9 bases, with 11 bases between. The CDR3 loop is CASSEWGQSYTF. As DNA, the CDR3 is TGCGCCAGCAGTGAATGGGGGCAGAGCTACACCTTC.

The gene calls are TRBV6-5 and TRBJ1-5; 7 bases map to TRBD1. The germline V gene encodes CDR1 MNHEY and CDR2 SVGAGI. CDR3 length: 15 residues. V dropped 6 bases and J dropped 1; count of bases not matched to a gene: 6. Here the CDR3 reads CASRSGTASNQPQHF. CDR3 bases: TGTGCCAGCAGATCCGGGACAGCAAGCAATCAGCCCCAGCATTTT.

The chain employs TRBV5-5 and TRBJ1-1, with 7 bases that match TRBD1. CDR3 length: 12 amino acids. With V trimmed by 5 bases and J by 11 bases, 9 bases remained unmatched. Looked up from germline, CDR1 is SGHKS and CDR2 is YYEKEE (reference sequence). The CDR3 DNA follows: TGTGCCAGCAGTCACACAGGGGTTCGGGCTTTCTTT. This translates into CASSHTGVRAFF.

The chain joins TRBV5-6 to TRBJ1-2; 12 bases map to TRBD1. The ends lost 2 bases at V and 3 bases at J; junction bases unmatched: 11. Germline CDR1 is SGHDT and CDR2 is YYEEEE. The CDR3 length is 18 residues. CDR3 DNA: TGTGCCAGCAGCTTCGCCGGGACAGGGGGCGCAGACTACTATGGCTACACCTTC. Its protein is CASSFAGTGGADYYGYTF. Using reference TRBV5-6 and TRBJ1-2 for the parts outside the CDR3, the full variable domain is DAGVTQSPTHLIKTRGQQVTLRCSPKSGHDTVSWYQQALGQGPQFIFQYYEEEERQRGNFPDRFSGHQFPNYSSELNVNALLLGDSALYLCASSFAGTGGADYYGYTFGSGTRLTVV.

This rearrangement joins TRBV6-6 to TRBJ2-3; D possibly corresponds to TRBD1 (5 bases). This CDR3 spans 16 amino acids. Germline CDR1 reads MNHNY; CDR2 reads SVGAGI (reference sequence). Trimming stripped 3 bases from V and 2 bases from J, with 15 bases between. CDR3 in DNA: TGTGCCAGCAGTTATAGCTATAGGGGTTTCACAGATACGCAGTATTTT. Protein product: CASSYSYRGFTDTQYF.

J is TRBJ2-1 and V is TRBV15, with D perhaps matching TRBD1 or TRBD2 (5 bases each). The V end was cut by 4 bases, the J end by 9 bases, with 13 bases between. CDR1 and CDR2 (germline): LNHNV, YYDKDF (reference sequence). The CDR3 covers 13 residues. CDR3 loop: CATSTGVRGEQFF. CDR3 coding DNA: TGTGCCACCAGCACCGGGGTAAGGGGTGAGCAGTTCTTC.

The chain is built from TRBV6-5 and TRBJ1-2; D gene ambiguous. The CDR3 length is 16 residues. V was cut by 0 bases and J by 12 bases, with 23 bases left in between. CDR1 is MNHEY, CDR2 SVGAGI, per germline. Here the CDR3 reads CASSYSAAEVMATNTF. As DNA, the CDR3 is TGTGCCAGCAGTTACTCGGCGGCAGAGGTAATGGCTACCAACACCTTC.

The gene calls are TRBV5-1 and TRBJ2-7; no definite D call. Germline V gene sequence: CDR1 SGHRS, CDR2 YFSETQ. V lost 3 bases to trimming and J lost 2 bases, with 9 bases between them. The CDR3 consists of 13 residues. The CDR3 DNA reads TGCGCCAGCAGCTGGCAGAGCACCTACGAGCAGTACTTC. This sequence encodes CASSWQSTYEQYF.

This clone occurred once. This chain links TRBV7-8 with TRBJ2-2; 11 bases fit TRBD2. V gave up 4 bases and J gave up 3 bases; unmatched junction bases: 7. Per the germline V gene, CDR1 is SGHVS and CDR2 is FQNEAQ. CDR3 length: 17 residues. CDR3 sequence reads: CASSSSLAGGYTGELFF. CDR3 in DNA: TGTGCCAGCAGCTCCTCATTAGCGGGAGGGTACACCGGGGAGCTGTTTTTT.

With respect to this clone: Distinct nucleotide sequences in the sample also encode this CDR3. CDR3 protein: CASSPGGGNTEAFF. The CDR3 DNA reads as TGTGCCAGCTCACCAGGGGGGGGGAACACTGAAGCTTTCTTT. The chain combines TRBV18 with TRBJ1-1; D possibly corresponds to TRBD1 (5 bases). Trimming cost V 2 bases and J 1 base, with 8 bases left between them. The CDR3 consists of 14 residues. Germline values: CDR1 KGHSH, CDR2 LQKENI.

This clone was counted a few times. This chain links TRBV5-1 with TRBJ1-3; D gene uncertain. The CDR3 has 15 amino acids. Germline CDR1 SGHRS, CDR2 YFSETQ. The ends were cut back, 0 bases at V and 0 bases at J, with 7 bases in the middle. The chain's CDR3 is CASSLGTLSGNTIYF. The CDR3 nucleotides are TGCGCCAGCAGCTTGGGGACCCTCTCTGGAAACACCATATATTTT.

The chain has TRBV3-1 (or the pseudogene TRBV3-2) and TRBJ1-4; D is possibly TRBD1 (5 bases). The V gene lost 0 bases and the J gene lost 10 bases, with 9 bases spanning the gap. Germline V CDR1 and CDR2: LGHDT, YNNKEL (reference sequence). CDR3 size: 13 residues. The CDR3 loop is CASSQEGPGKLFF. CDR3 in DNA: TGTGCCAGCAGCCAAGAGGGGCCCGGAAAACTGTTTTTT.

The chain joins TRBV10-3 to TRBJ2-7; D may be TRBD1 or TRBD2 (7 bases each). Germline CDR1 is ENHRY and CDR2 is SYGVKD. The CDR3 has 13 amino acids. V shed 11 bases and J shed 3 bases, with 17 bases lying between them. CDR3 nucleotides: TGTGCCTCAGGGGGGGACACCATCTACGAGCAGTACTTC. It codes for CASGGDTIYEQYF.

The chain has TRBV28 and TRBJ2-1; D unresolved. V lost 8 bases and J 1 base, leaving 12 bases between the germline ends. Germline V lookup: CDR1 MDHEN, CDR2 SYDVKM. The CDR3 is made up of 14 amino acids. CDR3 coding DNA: TGTGCCAGCCGGAGCCTTGCTTCCTACAATGAGCAGTTCTTC. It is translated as CASRSLASYNEQFF.

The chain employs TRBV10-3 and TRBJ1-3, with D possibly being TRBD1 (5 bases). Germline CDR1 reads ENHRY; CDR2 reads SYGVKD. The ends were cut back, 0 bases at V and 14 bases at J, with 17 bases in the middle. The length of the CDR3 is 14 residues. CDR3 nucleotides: TGTGCCATCAGTGAGTCCCGGGACCCCCAGTATCTATATTTT. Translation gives CAISESRDPQYLYF.

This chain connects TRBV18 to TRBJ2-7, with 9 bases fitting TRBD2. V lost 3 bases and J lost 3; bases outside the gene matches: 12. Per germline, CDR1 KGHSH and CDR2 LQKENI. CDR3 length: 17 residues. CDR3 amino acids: CASSPLGASGIIYEQYF. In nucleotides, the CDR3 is TGTGCCAGCTCACCCCTCGGGGCTAGCGGGATTATCTACGAGCAGTACTTC.

The CDR3 loop reads CASSIWGRRNYGYTF. The DNA of the CDR3 is TGTGCCAGTAGTATCTGGGGACGACGGAACTATGGCTACACCTTC. This chain uses TRBV19 with TRBJ1-2; D is possibly TRBD1 (5 bases). The V and J ends lost 3 bases and 2 bases respectively, with 13 bases between them. Germline CDR1 is LNHDA and CDR2 is SQIVND (reference sequence). The CDR3 consists of 15 residues.

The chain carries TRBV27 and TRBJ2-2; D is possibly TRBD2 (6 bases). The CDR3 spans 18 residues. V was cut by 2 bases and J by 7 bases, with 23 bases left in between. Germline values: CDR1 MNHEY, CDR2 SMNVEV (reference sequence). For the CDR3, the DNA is TGTGCCAGCAGTTTAATCCCGGGACTCATCAAGTCTGGCGGGGAGCTGTTTTTT. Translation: CASSLIPGLIKSGGELFF.

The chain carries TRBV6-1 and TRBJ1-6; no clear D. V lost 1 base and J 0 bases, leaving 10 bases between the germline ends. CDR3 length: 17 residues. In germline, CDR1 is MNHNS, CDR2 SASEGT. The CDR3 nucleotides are TGTGCCAGCAGTGAAGGTACAACGAGCTCCTATAATTCACCCCTCCACTTT. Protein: CASSEGTTSSYNSPLHF.

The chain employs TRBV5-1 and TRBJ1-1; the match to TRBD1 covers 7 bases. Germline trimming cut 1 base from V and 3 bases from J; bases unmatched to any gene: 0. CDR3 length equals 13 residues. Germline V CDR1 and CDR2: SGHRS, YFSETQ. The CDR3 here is CASSLTGDTEAFF. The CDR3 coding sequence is TGCGCCAGCAGCTTGACAGGGGACACTGAAGCTTTCTTT.

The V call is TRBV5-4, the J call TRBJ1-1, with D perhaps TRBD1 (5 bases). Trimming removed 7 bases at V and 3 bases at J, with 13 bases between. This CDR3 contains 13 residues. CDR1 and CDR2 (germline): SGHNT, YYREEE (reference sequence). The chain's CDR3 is CASEGRDDTEAFF. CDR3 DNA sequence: TGTGCCAGCGAAGGCAGGGATGACACTGAAGCTTTCTTT.

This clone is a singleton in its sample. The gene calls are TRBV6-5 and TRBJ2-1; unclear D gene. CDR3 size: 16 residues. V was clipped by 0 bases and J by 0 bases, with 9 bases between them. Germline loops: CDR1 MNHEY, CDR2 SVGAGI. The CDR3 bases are TGTGCCAGCAGTTACTCTGGCCTTAGCTCCTACAATGAGCAGTTCTTC. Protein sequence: CASSYSGLSSYNEQFF.

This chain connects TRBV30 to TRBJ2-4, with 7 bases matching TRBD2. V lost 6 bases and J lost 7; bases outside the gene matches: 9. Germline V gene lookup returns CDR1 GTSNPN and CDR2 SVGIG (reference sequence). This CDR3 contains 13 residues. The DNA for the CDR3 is TGTGCCTGCCCCATCCACGGGGGGAACATTCAGTACTTC. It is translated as CACPIHGGNIQYF.

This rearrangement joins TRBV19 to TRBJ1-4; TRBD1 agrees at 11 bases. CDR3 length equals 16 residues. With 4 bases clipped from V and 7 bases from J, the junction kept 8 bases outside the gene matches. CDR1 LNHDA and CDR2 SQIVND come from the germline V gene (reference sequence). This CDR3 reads CASSTRTGGALEKLFF. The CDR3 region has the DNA TGTGCCAGTAGTACCCGGACAGGGGGCGCACTTGAAAAACTGTTTTTT.

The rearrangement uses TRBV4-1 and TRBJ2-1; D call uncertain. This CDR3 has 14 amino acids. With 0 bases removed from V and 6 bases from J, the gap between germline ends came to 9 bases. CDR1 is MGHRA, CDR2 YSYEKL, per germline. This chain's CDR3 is CASSQERGTNEQFF. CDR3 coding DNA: TGCGCCAGCAGCCAAGAGAGAGGCACCAATGAGCAGTTCTTC.

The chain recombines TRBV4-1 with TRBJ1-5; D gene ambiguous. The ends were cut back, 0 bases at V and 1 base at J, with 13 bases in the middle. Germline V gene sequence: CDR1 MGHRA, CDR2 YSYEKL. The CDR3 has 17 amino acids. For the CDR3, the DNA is TGCGCCAGCAGCCAAGATGAGGGAGTTCGGAGCAATCAGCCCCAGCATTTT. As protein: CASSQDEGVRSNQPQHF.

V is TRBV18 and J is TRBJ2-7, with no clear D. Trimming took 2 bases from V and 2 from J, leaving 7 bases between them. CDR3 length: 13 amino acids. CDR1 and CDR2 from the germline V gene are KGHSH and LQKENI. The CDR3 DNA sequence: TGTGCCAGCTCACCAACGGAAGCCTACGAGCAGTACTTC. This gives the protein CASSPTEAYEQYF. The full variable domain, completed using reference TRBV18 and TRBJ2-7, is NAGVMQNPRHLVRRRGQEARLRCSPMKGHSHVYWYRQLPEEGLKFMVYLQKENIIDESGMPKERFSAEFPKEGPSILRIQQVVRGDSAAYFCASSPTEAYEQYFGPGTRLTVT.

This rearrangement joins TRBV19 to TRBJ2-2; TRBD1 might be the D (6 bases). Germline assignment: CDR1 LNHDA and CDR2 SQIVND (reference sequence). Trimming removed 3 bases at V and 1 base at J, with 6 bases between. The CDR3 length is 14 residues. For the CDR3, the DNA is TGTGCCAGTAGTATGGGACAGAACACCGGGGAGCTGTTTTTT. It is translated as CASSMGQNTGELFF. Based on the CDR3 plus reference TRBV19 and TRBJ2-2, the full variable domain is DGGITQSPKYLFRKEGQNVTLSCEQNLNHDAMYWYRQDPGQGLRLIYYSQIVNDFQKGDIAEGYSVSREKKESFPLTVTSAQKNPTAFYLCASSMGQNTGELFFGEGSRLTVL.

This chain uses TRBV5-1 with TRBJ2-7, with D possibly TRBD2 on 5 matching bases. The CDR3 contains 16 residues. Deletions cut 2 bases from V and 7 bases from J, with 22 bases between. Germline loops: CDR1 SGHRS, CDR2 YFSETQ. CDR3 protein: CASSFVIEDFLREQYF. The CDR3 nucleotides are TGCGCCAGCAGCTTTGTGATAGAGGACTTTTTGAGGGAGCAGTACTTC.

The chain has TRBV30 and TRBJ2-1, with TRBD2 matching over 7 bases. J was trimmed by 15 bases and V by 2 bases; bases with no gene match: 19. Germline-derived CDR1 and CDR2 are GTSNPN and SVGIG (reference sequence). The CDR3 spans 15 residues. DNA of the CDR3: TGTGCCTGGAGTCCCTCCGGGGGGAGGGGTGTTTTTTGGTTCTTC. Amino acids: CAWSPSGGRGVFWFF.